Listed here are 9 T cell receptor beta chains from one sample, sequenced in a study of shared clonotypes between healthy human individuals. Assay: immunoSEQ multiplex PCR; the TCRdb copy retains only in-frame clones and omits some. The repertoire holds millions of clones, with 95% as singletons. Sequenced: naive CD4+ T cells sorted from blood. Stated subset: CD45RA+ positively selected. The receptors originated from a man aged 18 to 29 in good health.

The rearrangement uses TRBV6-1 and TRBJ1-5; maybe TRBD1 (6 bases). V lost 2 bases and J 11 bases, leaving 10 bases between the germline ends. From germline, CDR1 is MNHNS and CDR2 SASEGT. This CDR3 has 12 amino acids. The CDR3 DNA follows: TGTGCCAGCAGTGAACGCCCAGGGGCCCAGCATTTT. Residues: CASSERPGAQHF.

To note about this clone: The junction departs from the called germline gene at one end, perhaps through a read error. This chain joins TRBV6-5 and TRBJ1-1; tentatively, D is TRBD1 (5 bases). The CDR3 is 13 residues long. Germline V gene lookup returns CDR1 MNHEY and CDR2 SVGAGI. This CDR3 is CASRAGGNAEAFF. The CDR3 DNA reads TGTGCCAGCAGAGCGGGGGGGAACGCTGAAGCTTTCTTT.

The rearrangement links TRBV2 to TRBJ2-1; the D gene is possibly TRBD2 (6 bases). Germline CDR1 reads SNHLY; CDR2 reads FYNNEI. This CDR3 is built from 14 residues. V lost 4 bases to trimming and J lost 3 bases, with 10 bases between them. The CDR3 DNA reads TGTGCCAGCAGTGGGGACTTTTACTACAATGAGCAGTTCTTC. It specifies CASSGDFYYNEQFF. The full variable domain, rest sourced from reference TRBV2 and TRBJ2-1, is EPEVTQTPSHQVTQMGQEVILRCVPISNHLYFYWYRQILGQKVEFLVSFYNNEISEKSEIFDDQFSVERPDGSNFTLKIRSTKLEDSAMYFCASSGDFYYNEQFFGPGTRLTVL.

The V and J genes are TRBV10-1 and TRBJ2-2; D is possibly TRBD2 (6 bases). This CDR3 is 15 amino acids long. Germline CDR1 is WNHNN and CDR2 is SYGVQD (reference sequence). Trimming took 6 bases from V and 5 from J, leaving 16 bases between them. The chain's CDR3 is CASSQGGVRTGELFF. The CDR3 DNA is TGCGCCAGCAGCCAGGGAGGAGTGAGGACCGGGGAGCTGTTTTTT.

The chain combines TRBV29-1 with TRBJ1-5; D is ambiguous. The V end lost 4 bases, the J end lost 7 bases, and 11 bases lay between the germline ends. The V gene's germline CDR1 is SQVTM and CDR2 ANQGSEA. The CDR3 extends over 12 amino acids. The CDR3 reads CSVGAGRQPQHF. The CDR3, as DNA: TGCAGCGTTGGGGCTGGGAGGCAGCCCCAGCATTTT.

This chain joins TRBV6-1 and TRBJ1-2; 7 bases map to TRBD1. The germline V gene has CDR1 MNHNS and CDR2 SASEGT. Trimming removed 5 bases from V and 5 bases from J; junction bases left unmatched: 8. The CDR3 is 14 residues long. CDR3 loop: CASSSRQGVYGYTF. CDR3 coding DNA: TGTGCCAGCAGTTCCAGACAGGGCGTATATGGCTACACCTTC.

The J gene is TRBJ1-4, the V gene TRBV25-1; 10 bases align to TRBD1. Germline loops: CDR1 MGHDK, CDR2 SYGVNS. V shed 6 bases and J 5 bases; nucleotides not matched to a gene: 3. There are 14 residues in the CDR3. This CDR3 reads CASSSTGGNEKLFF. CDR3 coding DNA: TGTGCCAGCAGCTCGACAGGGGGCAATGAAAAACTGTTTTTT.

The chain employs TRBV6-1 and TRBJ1-1; TRBD1 is a possible D gene (6 bases). The length of the CDR3 is 14 residues. Germline V CDR1 and CDR2: MNHNS, SASEGT. Trimming shortened V by 5 bases and J by 6 bases, and 16 bases separated the two germline ends. The CDR3 loop reads CASSKTEGVPEAFF. For the CDR3, the DNA is TGTGCCAGCAGTAAGACGGAGGGGGTGCCTGAAGCTTTCTTT.

V is TRBV4-3 and J is TRBJ2-7; the D gene is possibly TRBD1 (6 bases). The V end lost 0 bases, the J end lost 5 bases, and 14 bases lay between the germline ends. The CDR3 is made up of 15 amino acids. Germline values: CDR1 LGHNA, CDR2 YSLEER. CDR3 DNA: TGCGCCAGCAGCCAAGACGGACAGTGGGGCAACGAGCAGTACTTC. Translating gives CASSQDGQWGNEQYF.